These T cell receptor beta chains were read from a single sample in a study of cytotoxic CD8 clonotypes in ibrutinib-treated CLL. TCRdb keeps only in-frame clones here, not all; method: immunoSEQ multiplex PCR. Seen here are roughly 17,000 clones, 50% to 75% observed once, and the top ten hold under 30%. Sequenced material: PBMCs, taken after 12 months of ibrutinib treatment. The receptors were sampled from a human donor with chronic lymphocytic leukemia. CDR3s include the opening cysteine and the closing phenylalanine or tryptophan. A D gene is named only where the DNA matches it firmly. Part of the rows lack a size; the others show once, few, many or a class for expanded clones.

.	TRBJ1-1	.	TRBV6-5	CASRGPVRTEAFF
.	TRBJ1-5	.	TRBV19	CASSMPGTDYSNQPQHF
.	TRBJ2-7	.	TRBV10-3	CAIRDTAYEQYF
.	TRBJ1-2	.	TRBV29-1	CSVRHNYGYTF
once	TRBJ2-7	TRBD2	TRBV9	CASSVGTSGTPYEQYF
.	TRBJ2-3	.	TRBV7-2	CASSPFGPSTDTQYF
.	TRBJ2-5	.	TRBV5-1	CASSPLPRWQETQYF
.	TRBJ2-7	.	TRBV6-5	CASSYSTLGTYEQYF
.	TRBJ2-7	.	TRBV27	CASSLGWRNEQYF
.	TRBJ2-7	TRBD2	TRBV28	CASSRNPFGTSGSYEQYF
.	TRBJ2-7	.	TRBV14	CASSPDVWSGEQYF
large	TRBJ2-1	.	TRBV19	CASSIDVQGNEQFF
medium-sized	TRBJ2-3	.	TRBV10-3	CAISASMRRSTDTQYF
.	TRBJ1-2	TRBD1	TRBV27	CASRQGGTYGYTF
.	TRBJ2-3	.	TRBV5-1	CASSSQGNLGTDTQYF
.	TRBJ2-1	TRBD2	TRBV14	CASSQLSFRSGRVFEQFF
.	TRBJ2-3	TRBD2	TRBV4-2	CASSQGLAGGGTDTQYF
.	TRBJ1-2	.	TRBV5-1	CASSPDRVDGYTF
.	TRBJ2-7	.	TRBV27	CASSFWRSSYEQYF